Below, 31 T cell receptor beta chains from the same sample are listed, as sequenced in a study of CD8+CD57+ T cells in acquired aplastic anemia. TCR beta VDJ and CDR3 were profiled, and genomic DNA was the template. From the reads, TCRdb called clonotypes with MiXCR, one entry per CDR3 protein. The sample lists around 200,000 distinct CDR3 sequences; 60% to 65% were seen once. Sequences were obtained from sorted CD4+, CD8+, or CD8+CD57+ T cells (not recorded which) from PBMCs. Receptors were obtained from a human donor in good health.

This clonotype appeared a few times. The rearrangement uses TRBV2 and TRBJ2-1; D is perhaps TRBD2 (5 bases). CDR1 is SNHLY and CDR2 is FYNNEI in the germline V gene. The CDR3 runs 13 residues. Trimming cost V 0 bases and J 9 bases, with 9 bases left between them. Written as DNA, the CDR3 is TGTGCCAGCAGTGAAGCGCGGGTGGGTGAGCAGTTCTTC. The encoded protein is CASSEARVGEQFF.

As to this clonotype: The junction and the germline gene differ at one end; a read error may be behind it. The rearrangement joins TRBV7-2 to TRBJ2-5, with 13 bases lining up with TRBD2. Germline CDR1 is SGHTA and CDR2 is FQGNSA. The CDR3 consists of 13 residues. CDR3 in DNA: TGTGCCAGTAGAAAGACTAGCGGGGGGAGAAAGTTCTTC. It encodes CASRKTSGGRKFF. Using reference TRBV7-2 and TRBJ2-5 for the parts outside the CDR3, the full variable domain is GAGVSQSPSNKVTEKGKDVELRCDPISGHTALYWYRQSLGQGLEFLIYFQGNSAPDKSGLPSDRFSAERTGGSVSTLTIQRTQQEDSAVYLCASRKTSGGRKFFGPGTRLLVL.

This clonotype occurred once. The V call is TRBV20-1, the J call TRBJ2-1, with 9 nucleotides matching TRBD1. This CDR3 contains 15 residues. Germline V gene data show CDR1 as DFQATT and CDR2 as SNEGSKA (reference sequence). V gave up 3 bases and J gave up 7 bases; unmatched junction bases: 10. The CDR3 nucleotides are TGCAGTGCTAGCGACCGGGACAGGGTTAGAAATGAGCAGTTCTTC. This gives the protein CSASDRDRVRNEQFF.

This clonotype has just one count. The chain uses TRBV29-1 and TRBJ1-2; D might be TRBD1 (5 bases). Looked up from germline, CDR1 is SQVTM and CDR2 is ANQGSEA. The V end lost 4 bases, the J end lost 5 bases, and 11 bases lay between the germline ends. The CDR3 consists of 12 residues. CDR3 amino acids: CSVGEGRYGYTF. CDR3 sequence (DNA): TGCAGCGTTGGAGAGGGGCGATATGGCTACACCTTC.

This clonotype was seen a handful of times. This chain links TRBV3-1 with TRBJ2-1, with 9 bases fitting TRBD1. Germline-derived CDR1 and CDR2 are LGHDT and YNNKEL (reference sequence). V trimming: 0 bases; J trimming: 6 bases; junction bases outside the gene matches: 12. The length of the CDR3 is 18 residues. CDR3 bases: TGTGCCAGCAGCCAAGACCGGACAGGGGATGCAAAATTCAATGAGCAGTTCTTC. Translation: CASSQDRTGDAKFNEQFF.

This clonotype was seen just once. V gene TRBV19 combines with J gene TRBJ2-7; D uncertain. The germline V gene encodes CDR1 LNHDA and CDR2 SQIVND (reference sequence). The CDR3 sequence is 13 residues long. The V and J ends lost 6 bases and 3 bases respectively, with 12 bases between them. The CDR3 nucleotides are TGTGCCAGTAGAGCAGACAAGGACTACGAGCAGTACTTC. Its protein product is CASRADKDYEQYF.

The chain uses TRBV6-5 and TRBJ2-7; no clear D gene. From germline, CDR1 is MNHEY and CDR2 SVGAGI. This CDR3 contains 13 residues. The V end lost 3 bases, the J end lost 4 bases, and 10 bases lay between the germline ends. The CDR3 is CASSYKERYEQYF. The CDR3 DNA reads TGTGCCAGCAGTTATAAGGAGAGGTACGAGCAGTACTTC.

This clonotype came up once. The CDR3 coding sequence is TGTGCCATAAGGACTAGCGGGAGTTACGAGCAGTACTTC. This encodes CAIRTSGSYEQYF. The chain uses TRBV10-3 and TRBJ2-7; TRBD2 matches 13 bases. Germline V gives CDR1 ENHRY, CDR2 SYGVKD. Trimming cost V 9 bases and J 4 bases; bases outside gene matches: 3. The CDR3 has 13 amino acids.

The rearrangement joins TRBV9 to TRBJ2-7; 10 bases are a match to TRBD1. Germline CDR1 reads SGDLS; CDR2 reads YYNGEE. J gave up 5 bases and V 4 bases, and 6 bases lay outside the gene matches. The CDR3 runs to 14 residues. CDR3 nucleotide sequence: TGTGCCAGCAGCCCGACAGGGGGCCTCGACGAGCAGTACTTC. Residues: CASSPTGGLDEQYF.

The V and J genes are TRBV12-3 or TRBV12-4 and TRBJ2-7; 7 bases line up with TRBD1. There are 14 residues in the CDR3. Trimming at V came to 5 bases and at J to 4 bases, leaving 8 bases not matched to a gene. In DNA form, the CDR3 reads TGTGCCAGCAGTACACAGGGGCTACAATACGAGCAGTACTTC. Protein: CASSTQGLQYEQYF.

CDR3 loop: CSATILGTGTFNEQFF. CDR3 nucleotide sequence: TGCAGTGCTACAATCTTGGGGACAGGGACCTTCAATGAGCAGTTCTTC. V gene TRBV20-1 combines with J gene TRBJ2-1; 9 bases map to TRBD1. V lost 4 bases, J lost 6 bases, and 13 bases stayed unmatched. This CDR3 is 16 amino acids long. Germline V CDR1 and CDR2: DFQATT, SNEGSKA (reference sequence).

This clonotype was observed many times. V is TRBV5-4 and J is TRBJ2-1, with 7 nucleotides matching TRBD2. V lost 0 bases to trimming and J lost 4 bases; unmatched junction nucleotides: 4. This CDR3 spans 15 amino acids. Germline values: CDR1 SGHNT, CDR2 YYREEE (reference sequence). CDR3 DNA sequence: TGTGCCAGCAGCTTGGACGCGGGAGTTTACAATGAGCAGTTCTTC. Amino acids: CASSLDAGVYNEQFF. Supplemented by reference TRBV5-4 and TRBJ2-1, the full variable domain reads ETGVTQSPTHLIKTRGQQVTLRCSSQSGHNTVSWYQQALGQGPQFIFQYYREEENGRGNFPPRFSGLQFPNYSSELNVNALELDDSALYLCASSLDAGVYNEQFFGPGTRLTVL.

V gene TRBV20-1 combines with J gene TRBJ2-7; a possible D gene is TRBD1 (6 bases). The CDR3 spans 16 residues. Trimming pared 3 bases from V and 0 bases from J, leaving 18 bases between. Looked up from germline, CDR1 is DFQATT and CDR2 is SNEGSKA (reference sequence). The CDR3 coding sequence is TGCAGTGCTAGTCCCGTAGGCCCGGGACACTCCTACGAGCAGTACTTC. Encoded protein: CSASPVGPGHSYEQYF.

This clonotype was observed at least ten times. This chain uses TRBV19 with TRBJ2-7; TRBD1 matches 9 bases. The CDR3 is made up of 15 amino acids. CDR1 and CDR2 (germline): LNHDA, SQIVND (reference sequence). V lost 2 bases to trimming and J lost 3 bases; unmatched junction nucleotides: 5. CDR3 amino acids: CASSIHPGQGYEQYF. The CDR3 bases are TGTGCCAGTAGTATACACCCGGGACAGGGCTACGAGCAGTACTTC. Combining the CDR3 with reference TRBV19 and TRBJ2-7 gives the whole variable domain DGGITQSPKYLFRKEGQNVTLSCEQNLNHDAMYWYRQDPGQGLRLIYYSQIVNDFQKGDIAEGYSVSREKKESFPLTVTSAQKNPTAFYLCASSIHPGQGYEQYFGPGTRLTVT.

There are many counts of this clonotype. This CDR3 is CASSSGGLYGYTF. The CDR3 DNA reads as TGTGCCAGCAGCTCAGGGGGCCTCTATGGCTACACCTTC. The chain employs TRBV5-8 and TRBJ1-2; TRBD1 agrees at 8 bases. V gave up 3 bases and J gave up 4 bases; unmatched junction bases: 2. Germline V gene sequence: CDR1 SGHTS, CDR2 YDEGEE. The CDR3 contains 13 residues. Full variable domain (outside the CDR3, taken from reference TRBV5-8 and TRBJ1-2): EAGVTQSPTHLIKTRGQQATLRCSPISGHTSVYWYQQALGLGLQFLLWYDEGEERNRGNFPPRFSGRQFPNYSSELNVNALELEDSALYLCASSSGGLYGYTFGSGTRLTVV.

To note about this clonotype: One end of the junction is discordant with germline, which a read error may explain. The chain uses TRBV7-7 and TRBJ2-5, with D possibly matching TRBD2 (5 bases). The CDR3 runs to 13 residues. Per germline, CDR1 SSHAT and CDR2 FNYEAQ (reference sequence). Written as DNA, the CDR3 is TGTGCTAGCAGCTTAGCGCTCGCGGAGACCCAGTACTTC. As protein: CASSLALAETQYF.

This clonotype showed up just a few times. The rearrangement links TRBV20-1 to TRBJ1-1; maybe TRBD1 (6 bases). The CDR3 is 13 residues long. V lost 5 bases and J 7 bases, leaving 17 bases between the germline ends. The germline V gene encodes CDR1 DFQATT and CDR2 SNEGSKA (reference sequence). This CDR3 reads CSAGSWGAVEAFF. The CDR3 DNA reads as TGCAGTGCTGGATCGTGGGGGGCTGTTGAAGCTTTCTTT.

This sequence joins TRBV7-2 and TRBJ2-2, with D perhaps TRBD1 (5 bases). Trimming took off 3 bases at V and 4 bases at J, with 12 bases between the two ends. In germline, CDR1 is SGHTA, CDR2 FQGNSA. The CDR3 spans 15 residues. Written as DNA, the CDR3 is TGTGCCAGCAGCTTTTCCTCAAGGGGCACCGGGGAGCTGTTTTTT. Protein sequence: CASSFSSRGTGELFF.

This rearrangement joins TRBV6-6 to TRBJ1-1; no reliable D call. Per germline, CDR1 MNHNY and CDR2 SVGAGI (reference sequence). Trimming removed 5 bases from V and 1 base from J, with 11 bases in between. The CDR3 is made up of 14 amino acids. The CDR3 loop is CASSVPNKNTEAFF. CDR3 nucleotides: TGTGCCAGCAGTGTCCCAAACAAGAACACTGAAGCTTTCTTT.

The V gene is TRBV24-1, the J gene TRBJ1-5, with D possibly matching TRBD1 (6 bases). The V gene's germline CDR1 is KGHDR and CDR2 SFDVKD. The CDR3 has 14 residues. Trimming shortened V by 3 bases and J by 6 bases, and 11 bases separated the two germline ends. The CDR3 sequence is CATSDPGESQPQHF. DNA for the CDR3: TGTGCCACCAGTGATCCAGGGGAGAGTCAGCCCCAGCATTTT.

The gene calls are TRBV20-1 and TRBJ1-2, with D unresolved. This CDR3 contains 12 residues. V lost 3 bases, J lost 6 bases, and 11 bases lay in between. Germline V gene sequence: CDR1 DFQATT, CDR2 SNEGSKA (reference sequence). CDR3 DNA: TGCAGTGCTAGTGAGTTTACGGATGGCTACACCTTC. Its translation is CSASEFTDGYTF.

Details on this clonotype: This may stem from a read error, because a much larger clone lies one nucleotide away. This CDR3 fails to terminate in the conserved phenylalanine or tryptophan, so it likely reflects a read error. V usage is TRBV11-2 and J usage is TRBJ1-4, with 7 bases matching TRBD1. Germline V lookup: CDR1 SGHAT, CDR2 FQNNGV. CDR3 size: 17 residues. J gave up 2 bases and V 1 base, and 7 bases lay outside the gene matches. CDR3 in DNA: TGTGCCAGCAGCTTAGGGGCAGGGGGAACTACTAATGAAAAACTGTTTCTT. Translated, it gives CASSLGAGGTTNEKLFL.

The gene calls are TRBV7-9 and TRBJ2-6; D remains unclear. V shed 5 bases and J shed 1 base, with 9 bases lying between them. Germline values: CDR1 SEHNR, CDR2 FQNEAQ (reference sequence). The CDR3 is made up of 15 amino acids. CDR3 DNA sequence: TGTGCCAGCAGCCAAAGAGTGTCTGGGGCCAACGTCCTGACTTTC. This translates into CASSQRVSGANVLTF.

This clonotype was seen more than once but under ten times. Possible read error: a much larger clone is one base away. This is likely a read error, given that the CDR3 carries no conserved phenylalanine or tryptophan at its end. The chain couples TRBV5-4 to TRBJ2-5, with D possibly being TRBD2 (5 bases). This CDR3 is built from 13 residues. The germline V gene has CDR1 SGHNT and CDR2 YYREEE (reference sequence). V was trimmed by 5 bases and J by 3 bases, leaving 11 bases between them. The CDR3 sequence: CASSFPGEETQYS. The CDR3 DNA is TGTGCCAGCAGTTTTCCCGGGGAAGAGACCCAGTACTCC.

The chain joins TRBV7-2 to TRBJ1-1; the D is unclear. The CDR3 is made up of 15 amino acids. V lost 1 base to trimming and J lost 1 base, with 10 bases between them. Germline V gene data show CDR1 as SGHTA and CDR2 as FQGNSA. In nucleotides, the CDR3 is TGTGCCAGCAGCTTAGTTCGGACTACGAACACTGAAGCTTTCTTT. Protein: CASSLVRTTNTEAFF. The full variable domain, in which reference TRBV7-2 and TRBJ1-1 provide the parts outside the CDR3, is GAGVSQSPSNKVTEKGKDVELRCDPISGHTALYWYRQSLGQGLEFLIYFQGNSAPDKSGLPSDRFSAERTGGSVSTLTIQRTQQEDSAVYLCASSLVRTTNTEAFFGQGTRLTVV.

A single count supports this clonotype. The genes are TRBV7-8 and TRBJ1-5, with D hard to call. V was cut by 0 bases and J by 7 bases, with 7 bases left in between. Germline V gene data show CDR1 as SGHVS and CDR2 as FQNEAQ. This CDR3 spans 13 amino acids. Here the CDR3 DNA reads TGTGCCAGCAGCTTAGCTAGGGAGCAGCCCCAGCATTTT. This encodes CASSLAREQPQHF.

This clonotype appeared many times. The rearrangement links TRBV9 to TRBJ2-2; D is possibly TRBD2 (6 bases). Germline V gene data show CDR1 as SGDLS and CDR2 as YYNGEE. V was trimmed by 0 bases and J by 6 bases, leaving 12 bases between them. The CDR3 is 15 residues long. The CDR3 bases are TGTGCCAGCAGCGTAGGCCTAGGGGAGGCCGGGGAGCTGTTTTTT. Its translation: CASSVGLGEAGELFF.

This clonotype was counted a few times. V is TRBV10-2 and J is TRBJ1-2; perhaps TRBD1 as D (5 bases). The germline CDR1 and CDR2 sequences are WSHSY and SAAADI. V gave up 7 bases and J gave up 4 bases, with 13 bases separating them. CDR3 length: 13 residues. The CDR3 nucleotides read TGCGCCAGCACCTTGGGACCCTCCTATGGCTACACCTTC. Its translation is CASTLGPSYGYTF.

This clonotype was picked up many times. The V and J genes are TRBV7-3 and TRBJ2-7; D might be TRBD1 or TRBD2, each matching 5 bases. The CDR3 has 13 residues. Trimming left V 5 bases short and J 6 bases short, with 14 bases between. Germline values: CDR1 SGHTA, CDR2 FQGTGA. In DNA form, the CDR3 reads TGTGCCAGCAGCCAAGGGGTAGCGTCCGAGCAGTACTTC. It codes for CASSQGVASEQYF.

A few counts support this clonotype. The genes are TRBV20-1 and TRBJ2-5; no clear D. V lost 6 bases to trimming and J lost 5 bases, with 16 bases between them. CDR1 is DFQATT and CDR2 is SNEGSKA in the germline V gene (reference sequence). The CDR3 sequence is 13 residues long. The CDR3 nucleotides are TGCAGTGCCCACAAACCCGGAGTGGAGACCCAGTACTTC. Translating it yields CSAHKPGVETQYF.

This chain connects TRBV20-1 to TRBJ2-5, with unresolved D. The J call may be faulty, since TRBJ2-1 better matches the DNA end. From germline, CDR1 is DFQATT and CDR2 SNEGSKA (reference sequence). The CDR3 totals 13 residues. The CDR3 DNA reads TGCAGCGCAAGGCAAGAGGTCACAGATACGCAGTTCTTC. Protein product: CSARQEVTDTQFF.